These 10 T cell receptor beta chains share one sample of origin, sequenced in a study of resident and recirculating memory T cells in vitiligo. Only in-frame clones appear in the TCRdb table, and some are missing; sequencing was by immunoSEQ multiplex PCR. Altogether approximately 69,000 clones are present, 90% to 95% being singletons, with the ten largest covering roughly 5%. Sequences were obtained from blood. All receptors come from a male donor with vitiligo.

This sequence joins TRBV28 and TRBJ2-7; the D is unclear. This CDR3 has 15 residues. The germline V gene encodes CDR1 MDHEN and CDR2 SYDVKM. Trimming cost V 9 bases and J 0 bases, with 18 bases left between them. The CDR3 region has the DNA TGTGCCAGGCCCGTACCGAGTGAGCCCTCCTACGAGCAGTACTTC. Translated: CARPVPSEPSYEQYF.

The V gene is TRBV9, the J gene TRBJ2-2; D is ambiguous. The CDR3 spans 13 residues. Trimming left V 0 bases short and J 5 bases short, with 5 bases between. Germline V gene sequence: CDR1 SGDLS, CDR2 YYNGEE. CDR3 coding DNA: TGTGCCAGCAGCGTAGCGAGTACCGGGGAGCTGTTTTTT. Amino acids: CASSVASTGELFF.

The chain carries TRBV14 and TRBJ2-4; TRBD2 agrees at 11 bases. CDR1 and CDR2 (germline): SGHDN, FVKESK. This CDR3 region has 17 residues. The V and J ends lost 1 base and 3 bases, in that order; junction bases with no gene match: 5. Here the CDR3 DNA reads TGTGCCAGCAGCCAAGGGGGACTAGCGGAAAACAAAAACATTCAGTACTTC. As protein: CASSQGGLAENKNIQYF. The full variable domain, with the rest looked up from reference TRBV14 and TRBJ2-4, is EAGVTQFPSHSVIEKGQTVTLRCDPISGHDNLYWYRRVMGKEIKFLLHFVKESKQDESGMPNNRFLAERTGGTYSTLKVQPAELEDSGVYFCASSQGGLAENKNIQYFGAGTRLSVL.

This clone was picked up one time. The V and J genes are TRBV18 and TRBJ1-1, with D possibly being TRBD1 (5 bases). The germline V gene has CDR1 KGHSH and CDR2 LQKENI. V was clipped by 3 bases and J by 2 bases, with 10 bases between them. The CDR3 runs to 14 residues. The CDR3 loop reads CASSPDRLNTEAFF. In nucleotides, the CDR3 is TGTGCCAGCTCACCTGACAGACTTAACACTGAAGCTTTCTTT.

The CDR3 sequence is CASSQELGLAGSYEQYF. The DNA for the CDR3 is TGCGCCAGCAGCCAAGAATTGGGACTAGCGGGGTCCTACGAGCAGTACTTC. The chain combines TRBV4-3 with TRBJ2-5, with 13 bases fitting TRBD2. The DNA end lines up better with TRBJ2-7; the J call may be wrong. This CDR3 has 17 amino acids. Germline V gives CDR1 LGHNA, CDR2 YSLEER.

The chain has TRBV5-6 and TRBJ1-1; D is perhaps TRBD1 (5 bases). This CDR3 is 16 amino acids long. V gave up 0 bases and J gave up 0 bases, with 12 bases separating them. The germline V gene encodes CDR1 SGHDT and CDR2 YYEEEE. The CDR3, as DNA: TGTGCCAGCAGCTTGGTGGGGGACTTAATGAACACTGAAGCTTTCTTT. Its translation is CASSLVGDLMNTEAFF.

V gene TRBV2 combines with J gene TRBJ1-1; TRBD1 matches 7 bases. Germline lookup yields CDR1 SNHLY and CDR2 FYNNEI. The ends lost 0 bases at V and 3 bases at J; junction bases unmatched: 4. The CDR3 contains 15 residues. As DNA, the CDR3 is TGTGCCAGCAGTGAAGCCCAAGACAGGGACACTGAAGCTTTCTTT. Residues: CASSEAQDRDTEAFF.

This clone has a handful of counts. CDR3 residues: CASSLPRQGPTYNEQFF. CDR3 nucleotide sequence: TGTGCCAGCAGCTTGCCCCGACAGGGGCCCACCTACAATGAGCAGTTCTTC. The chain uses TRBV5-6 and TRBJ2-1, with TRBD1 identical over 8 bases. Germline CDR1 SGHDT, CDR2 YYEEEE. V dropped 1 base and J dropped 2; count of bases not matched to a gene: 8. The CDR3 totals 17 residues.

The chain recombines TRBV28 with TRBJ1-1; D may be TRBD1 (6 bases). The CDR3 loop spans 16 amino acids. Germline CDR1 reads MDHEN; CDR2 reads SYDVKM. The V end was cut by 3 bases, the J end by 2 bases, with 16 bases between. CDR3 amino acids: CASSFYGDTFNTEAFF. In DNA, the CDR3 is TGTGCCAGCAGTTTCTACGGGGACACCTTCAACACTGAAGCTTTCTTT.

The chain combines TRBV4-1 with TRBJ2-5; possibly TRBD2 for D (6 bases). Trimming removed 4 bases from V and 7 bases from J, with 13 bases in between. The CDR3 is made up of 13 amino acids. Germline V lookup: CDR1 MGHRA, CDR2 YSYEKL. CDR3 sequence reads: CASSLAQGGTQYF. For the CDR3, the DNA is TGCGCCAGCAGCCTGGCGCAGGGAGGGACCCAGTACTTC.